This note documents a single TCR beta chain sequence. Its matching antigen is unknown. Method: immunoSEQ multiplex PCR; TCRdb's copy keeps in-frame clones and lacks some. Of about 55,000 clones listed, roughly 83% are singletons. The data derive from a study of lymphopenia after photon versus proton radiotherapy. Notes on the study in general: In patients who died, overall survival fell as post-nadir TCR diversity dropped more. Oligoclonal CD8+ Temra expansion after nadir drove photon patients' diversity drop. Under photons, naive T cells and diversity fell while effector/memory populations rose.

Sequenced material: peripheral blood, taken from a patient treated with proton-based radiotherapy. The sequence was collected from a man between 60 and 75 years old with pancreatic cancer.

This CDR3 reads CASNETPLTGELFF. The CDR3 coding sequence is TGTGCCAGCAACGAGACACCACTCACCGGGGAGCTGTTTTTT. This rearrangement joins TRBV2 to TRBJ2-2; D gene unclear. Germline V gene lookup returns CDR1 SNHLY and CDR2 FYNNEI. V lost 7 bases to trimming and J lost 4 bases, with 13 bases between them. This CDR3 spans 14 amino acids. Full variable domain (rest looked up from reference TRBV2 and TRBJ2-2): EPEVTQTPSHQVTQMGQEVILRCVPISNHLYFYWYRQILGQKVEFLVSFYNNEISEKSEIFDDQFSVERPDGSNFTLKIRSTKLEDSAMYFCASNETPLTGELFFGEGSRLTVL.